Listed below are T cell receptor beta chains from one sample, sequenced in a study of CXCR3-negative and CXCR3-positive naive CD8 T cells. Reprocessing the 5' RACE reads, TCRdb reports a single entry for every CDR3 protein and omits DNA. This listing includes fewer than 60,000 distinct CDR3 sequences. Sequencing input: memory CD8+ T cells from blood. The source of these receptors is a human donor in good health. Some clones in this sample may be carry-over from other donors' samples. Both conserved end residues are part of each CDR3.

TRBJ2-1 15 TRBV28 CASSLATGANNEQFF
TRBJ1-5 15 TRBV7-6 CASSLTGSSNQPQHF
TRBJ1-1 14 TRBV9 CASSGDIMNTEAFF
TRBJ2-7 12 TRBV9 CASSVDGYEQYF
TRBJ2-7 14 TRBV7-8 CASSQDLGAYEQYF
TRBJ2-5 16 TRBV5-4 CASSLGLQGPQETQYF
TRBJ2-1 15 TRBV29-1 CSVVLETVPYNEQFF
TRBJ2-2 16 TRBV9 CASSDAGTTNTGELFF
TRBJ1-1 15 TRBV7-3 CASSFMGTAGTEAFF
TRBJ2-5 18 TRBV4-3 CASSQSAGASGGQETQYF
TRBJ1-4 14 TRBV12-3/TRBV12-4 CASRETGAGEKLFF
TRBJ2-2 11 TRBV7-6 CASSFAGELFF
TRBJ2-7 13 TRBV19 CASDAGGGLEQYF
TRBJ2-7 15 TRBV7-2 CASSSTSGGAYEQYF